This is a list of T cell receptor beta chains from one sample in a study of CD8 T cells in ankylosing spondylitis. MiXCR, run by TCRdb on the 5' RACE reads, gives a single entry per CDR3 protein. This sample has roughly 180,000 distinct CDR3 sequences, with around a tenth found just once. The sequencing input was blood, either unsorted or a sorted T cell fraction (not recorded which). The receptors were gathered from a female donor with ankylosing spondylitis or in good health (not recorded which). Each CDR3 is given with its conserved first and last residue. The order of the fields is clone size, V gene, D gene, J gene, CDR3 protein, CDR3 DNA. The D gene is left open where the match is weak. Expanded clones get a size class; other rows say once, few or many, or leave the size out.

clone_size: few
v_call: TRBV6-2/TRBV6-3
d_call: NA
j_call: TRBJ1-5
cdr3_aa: CASSYLGTGQPQHF
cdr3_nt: TGTGCCAGCAGTTACCTGGGTACAGGGCAGCCCCAGCATTTT

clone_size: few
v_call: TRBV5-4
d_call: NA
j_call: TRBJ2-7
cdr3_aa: CASSFSGTIYEQYF
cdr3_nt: TGTGCCAGCAGCTTCTCCGGGACCATCTACGAGCAGTACTTC

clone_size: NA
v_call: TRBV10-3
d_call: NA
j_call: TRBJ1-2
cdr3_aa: CAISYTGRGFANYGYTF
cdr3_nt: TGTGCCATCAGCTATACAGGAAGGGGATTCGCTAACTATGGCTACACCTTC

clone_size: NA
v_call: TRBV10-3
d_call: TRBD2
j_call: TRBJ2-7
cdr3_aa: CAISEKRETAEQYF
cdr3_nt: TGTGCCATCAGCGAAAAGCGGGAGACAGCTGAGCAGTACTTC

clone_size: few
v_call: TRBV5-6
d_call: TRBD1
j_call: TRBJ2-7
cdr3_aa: CASSLGDRDRYF
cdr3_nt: TGTGCCAGCAGCTTGGGGGACAGGGATCGGTACTTC

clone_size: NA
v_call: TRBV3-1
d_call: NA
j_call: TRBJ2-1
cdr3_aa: CASSQEAMSEQFF
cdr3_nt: TGTGCCAGCAGCCAAGAGGCTATGAGTGAGCAGTTCTTC

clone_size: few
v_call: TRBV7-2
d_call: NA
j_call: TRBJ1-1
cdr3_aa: CASILPMNTEAFF
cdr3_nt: TGTGCCAGCATCCTGCCTATGAACACTGAAGCTTTCTTT

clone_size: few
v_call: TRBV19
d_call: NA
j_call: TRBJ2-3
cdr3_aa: CASSIGTRSGHGTDTQYF
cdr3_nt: TGTGCCAGTAGTATAGGGACCAGGTCCGGGCATGGCACAGATACGCAGTATTTT

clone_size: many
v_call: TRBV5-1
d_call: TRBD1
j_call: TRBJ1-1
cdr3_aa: CASSRGLDREAFF
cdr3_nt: TGCGCCAGCAGCCGGGGGTTGGACAGGGAAGCTTTCTTT

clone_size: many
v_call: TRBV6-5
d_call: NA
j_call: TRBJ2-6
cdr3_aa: CASSYGSSHSGANVLTF
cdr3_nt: TGTGCCAGCAGTTACGGGTCCAGCCACTCTGGGGCCAACGTCCTGACTTTC

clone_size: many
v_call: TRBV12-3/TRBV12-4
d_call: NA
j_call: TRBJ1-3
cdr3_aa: CASSPLGGTGNTIYF
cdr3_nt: TGTGCCAGTTCCCCACTGGGGGGCACTGGAAACACCATATATTTT

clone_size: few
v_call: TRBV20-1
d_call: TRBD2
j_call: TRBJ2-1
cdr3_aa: CSARSWVTSGTGEQFF
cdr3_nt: TGCAGTGCTAGATCCTGGGTTACTAGCGGGACCGGCGAGCAGTTCTTC

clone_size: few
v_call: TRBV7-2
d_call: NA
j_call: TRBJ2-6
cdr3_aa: CASSLRDSGANVLTF
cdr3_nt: TGTGCCAGCAGCTTACGGGACTCTGGGGCCAACGTCCTGACTTTC

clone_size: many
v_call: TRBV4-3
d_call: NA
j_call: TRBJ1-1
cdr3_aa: CASSLTTARMNTEAFF
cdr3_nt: TGCGCCAGCAGCCTCACGACAGCCAGGATGAACACTGAAGCTTTCTTT

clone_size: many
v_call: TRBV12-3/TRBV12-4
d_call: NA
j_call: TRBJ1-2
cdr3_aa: CASSPTPGLSYGYTF
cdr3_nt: TGTGCCAGCAGTCCTACTCCGGGACTGAGCTATGGCTACACCTTC

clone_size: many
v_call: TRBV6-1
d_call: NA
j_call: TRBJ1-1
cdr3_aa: CASEGPGNTEAFF
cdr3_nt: TGTGCCTCCGAGGGTCCGGGGAACACTGAAGCTTTCTTT

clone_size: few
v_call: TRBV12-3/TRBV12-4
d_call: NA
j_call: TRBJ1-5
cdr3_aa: CASSRGGRQPQHF
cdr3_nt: TGTGCCAGCAGCAGGGGCGGAAGACAGCCCCAGCATTTT

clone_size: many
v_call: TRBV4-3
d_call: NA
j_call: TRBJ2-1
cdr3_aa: CASSQDLVPNNEQFF
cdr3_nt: TGCGCCAGCAGCCAAGATCTGGTTCCTAACAATGAGCAGTTCTTC

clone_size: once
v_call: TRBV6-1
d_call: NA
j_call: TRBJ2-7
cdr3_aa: CASSPVGPPSAEQYF
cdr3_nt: TGTGCCAGCAGCCCCGTGGGGCCGCCCTCCGCCGAGCAGTACTTC

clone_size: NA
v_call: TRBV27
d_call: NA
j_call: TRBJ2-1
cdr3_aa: CASSLSMDHNEQFF
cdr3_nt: TGTGCCAGCAGTTTATCGATGGACCACAATGAGCAGTTCTTC

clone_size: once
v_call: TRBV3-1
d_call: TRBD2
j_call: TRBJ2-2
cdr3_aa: CASSQVIRTSGRTPPGELFF
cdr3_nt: TGTGCCAGCAGCCAAGTCATTCGGACTAGCGGGAGGACTCCCCCCGGGGAGCTGTTTTTT

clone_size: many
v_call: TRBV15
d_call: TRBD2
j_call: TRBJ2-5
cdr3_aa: CATSLAGEAETQYF
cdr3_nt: TGTGCCACCAGTTTAGCGGGAGAGGCAGAGACCCAGTACTTC

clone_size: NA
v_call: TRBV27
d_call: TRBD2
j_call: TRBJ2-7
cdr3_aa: CASSPGGVSYEQYF
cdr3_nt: TGTGCCAGCAGTCCCGGGGGGGTCTCCTACGAGCAGTACTTC

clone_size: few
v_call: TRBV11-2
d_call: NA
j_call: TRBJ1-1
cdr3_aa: CASSLGGTNTEAFF
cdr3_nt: TGTGCCAGCAGCTTAGGAGGGACGAACACTGAAGCTTTCTTT

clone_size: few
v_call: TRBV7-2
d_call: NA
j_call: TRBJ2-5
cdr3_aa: CASSLGVSGTWETQYF
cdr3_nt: TGTGCCAGCAGCTTGGGGGTTAGCGGCACGTGGGAGACCCAGTACTTC

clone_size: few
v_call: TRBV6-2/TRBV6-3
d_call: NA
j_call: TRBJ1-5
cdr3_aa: CASSYDGEREPQHF
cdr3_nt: TGTGCCAGCAGTTACGACGGCGAAAGGGAGCCCCAGCATTTT

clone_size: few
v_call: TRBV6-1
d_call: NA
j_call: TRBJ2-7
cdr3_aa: CASRPGTHPSYEQYF
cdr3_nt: TGTGCCAGCAGACCCGGGACACATCCCTCCTACGAGCAGTACTTC

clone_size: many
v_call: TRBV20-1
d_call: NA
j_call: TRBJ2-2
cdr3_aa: CSAASGSTGELFF
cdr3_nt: TGCAGTGCTGCCTCGGGATCGACCGGGGAGCTGTTTTTT

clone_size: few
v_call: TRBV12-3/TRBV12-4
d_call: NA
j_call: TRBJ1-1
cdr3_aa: CATTGTEAFF
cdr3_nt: TGTGCCACTACCGGGACGGAGGCTTTCTTT

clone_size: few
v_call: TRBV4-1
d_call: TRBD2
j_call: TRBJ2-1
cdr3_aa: CASSQDPSGWSSYNEQFF
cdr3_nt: TGCGCCAGCAGCCAAGATCCTAGCGGTTGGAGCTCCTACAATGAGCAGTTCTTC

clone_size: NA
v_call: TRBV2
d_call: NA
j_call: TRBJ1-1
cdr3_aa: CASSEGGGTEAFF
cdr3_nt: TGTGCCAGCAGTGAGGGGGGCGGGACTGAAGCTTTCTTT

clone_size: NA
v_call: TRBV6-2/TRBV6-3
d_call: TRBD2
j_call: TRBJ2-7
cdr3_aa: CASSYGLAGAEAYEQYF
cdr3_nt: TGTGCCAGCAGTTATGGACTAGCGGGAGCGGAGGCCTACGAGCAGTACTTC

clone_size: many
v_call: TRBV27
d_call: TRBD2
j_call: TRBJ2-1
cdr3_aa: CASSSGGSSYNEQFF
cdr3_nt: TGTGCCAGCAGTTCCGGCGGGAGCTCCTACAATGAGCAGTTCTTC

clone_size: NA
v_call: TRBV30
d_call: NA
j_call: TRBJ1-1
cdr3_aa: CAWIRGWTEAFF
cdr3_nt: TGTGCCTGGATTAGGGGTTGGACTGAAGCTTTCTTT

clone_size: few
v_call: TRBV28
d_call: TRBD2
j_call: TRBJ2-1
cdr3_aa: CASSFRLADEQFF
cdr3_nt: TGTGCCAGCAGTTTCCGTCTAGCGGACGAGCAGTTCTTC

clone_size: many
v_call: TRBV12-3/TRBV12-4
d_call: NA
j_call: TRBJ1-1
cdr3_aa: CASSFTENTEAFF
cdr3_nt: TGTGCCAGCAGTTTTACGGAGAACACTGAAGCTTTCTTT

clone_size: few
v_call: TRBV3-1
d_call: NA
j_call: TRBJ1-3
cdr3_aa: CASSQDRDGNTIYF
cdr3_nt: TGTGCCAGCAGCCAAGACAGGGATGGAAACACCATATATTTT

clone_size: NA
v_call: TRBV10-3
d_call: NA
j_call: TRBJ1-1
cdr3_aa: CAISEEKKRAGTEAFF
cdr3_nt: TGTGCCATCAGTGAGGAGAAGAAAAGGGCGGGGACTGAAGCTTTCTTT

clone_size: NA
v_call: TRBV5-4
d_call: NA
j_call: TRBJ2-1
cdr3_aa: CASSPLSAPSYNEQFF
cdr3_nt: TGTGCCAGCAGTCCTCTGAGCGCGCCCTCCTACAATGAGCAGTTCTTC

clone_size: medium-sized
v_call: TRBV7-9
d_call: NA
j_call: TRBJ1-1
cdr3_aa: CASSLSGSTEAFF
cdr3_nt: TGTGCCAGCAGCCTCAGCGGAAGCACTGAAGCTTTCTTT

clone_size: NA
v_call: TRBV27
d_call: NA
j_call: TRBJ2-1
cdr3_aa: CASSLFGGSYNEQFF
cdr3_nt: TGTGCCAGCAGTTTATTCGGCGGCTCCTACAATGAGCAGTTCTTC

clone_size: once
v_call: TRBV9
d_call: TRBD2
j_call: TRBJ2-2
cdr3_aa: CASSGTSGENTGELFF
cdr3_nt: TGTGCCAGCAGCGGGACTAGCGGAGAGAACACCGGGGAGCTGTTTTTT

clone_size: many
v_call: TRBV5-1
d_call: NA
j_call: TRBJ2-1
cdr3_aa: CASSFHTTYNEQFF
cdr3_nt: TGCGCCAGCAGCTTCCATACTACCTACAATGAGCAGTTCTTC

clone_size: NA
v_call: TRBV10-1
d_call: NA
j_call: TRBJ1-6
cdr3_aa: CASRRRPLGRTGDSPLHF
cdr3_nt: TGCGCCAGCAGACGTCGTCCCCTCGGTCGGACGGGGGATTCACCCCTCCACTTT

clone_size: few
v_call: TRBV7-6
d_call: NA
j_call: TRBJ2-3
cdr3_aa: CASSLALGTAASTDTQYF
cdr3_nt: TGTGCCAGCAGCTTAGCGCTCGGTACAGCAGCTAGCACAGATACGCAGTATTTT

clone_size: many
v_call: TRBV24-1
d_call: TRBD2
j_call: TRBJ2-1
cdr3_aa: CATRASGADEQFF
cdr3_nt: TGTGCCACCAGGGCTAGCGGTGCTGATGAGCAGTTCTTC

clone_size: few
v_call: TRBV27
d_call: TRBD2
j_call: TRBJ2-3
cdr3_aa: CASSPREGPSTDTQYF
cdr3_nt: TGTGCCAGCAGTCCACGGGAGGGCCCGAGCACAGATACGCAGTATTTT

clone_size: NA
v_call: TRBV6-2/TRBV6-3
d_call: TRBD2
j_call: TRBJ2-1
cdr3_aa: CASKGLAAGAYNEQFF
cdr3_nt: TGTGCCAGCAAAGGGCTCGCAGCGGGAGCGTACAATGAGCAGTTCTTC

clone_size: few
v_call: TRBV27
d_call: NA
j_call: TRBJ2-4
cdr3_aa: CASSLARTNIQYF
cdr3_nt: TGTGCCAGCAGTTTGGCCCGAACAAACATTCAGTACTTC

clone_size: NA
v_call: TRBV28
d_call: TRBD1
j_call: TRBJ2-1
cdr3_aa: CASSDRQGLRYYNEQFF
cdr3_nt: TGTGCCAGCAGTGATAGACAGGGTTTGAGATACTACAATGAGCAGTTCTTC